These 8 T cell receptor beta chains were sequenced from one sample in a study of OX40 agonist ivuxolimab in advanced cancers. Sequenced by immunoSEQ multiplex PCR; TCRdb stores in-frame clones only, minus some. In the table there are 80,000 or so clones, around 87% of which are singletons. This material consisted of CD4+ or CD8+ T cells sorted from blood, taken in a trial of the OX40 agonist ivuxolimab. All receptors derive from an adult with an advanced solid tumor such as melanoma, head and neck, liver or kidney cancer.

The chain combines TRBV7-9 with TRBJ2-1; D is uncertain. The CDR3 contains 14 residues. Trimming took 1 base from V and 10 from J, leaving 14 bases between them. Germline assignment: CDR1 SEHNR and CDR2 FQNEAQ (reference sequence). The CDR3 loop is CASSLESTLAEQFF. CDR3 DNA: TGTGCCAGCAGCTTAGAATCTACCCTTGCGGAGCAGTTCTTC.

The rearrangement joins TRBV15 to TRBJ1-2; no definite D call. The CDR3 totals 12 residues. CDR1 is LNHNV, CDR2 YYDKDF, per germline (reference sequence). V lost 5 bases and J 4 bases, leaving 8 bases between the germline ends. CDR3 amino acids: CATSPSLYGYTF. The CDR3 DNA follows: TGTGCCACCAGCCCCAGTCTCTATGGCTACACCTTC.

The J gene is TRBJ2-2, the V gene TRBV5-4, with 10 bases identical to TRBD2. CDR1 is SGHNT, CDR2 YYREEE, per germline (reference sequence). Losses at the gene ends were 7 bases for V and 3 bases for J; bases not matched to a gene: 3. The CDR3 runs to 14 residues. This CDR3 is CASRTSGHTGELFF. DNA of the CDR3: TGTGCCAGCCGGACTAGCGGACACACCGGGGAGCTGTTTTTT.

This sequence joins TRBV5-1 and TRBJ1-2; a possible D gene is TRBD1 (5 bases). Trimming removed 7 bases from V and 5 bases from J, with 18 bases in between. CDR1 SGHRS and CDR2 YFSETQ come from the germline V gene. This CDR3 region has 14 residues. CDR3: CASARGEEGYGYTF. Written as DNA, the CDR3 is TGCGCCAGCGCCCGCGGGGAGGAGGGGTATGGCTACACCTTC.

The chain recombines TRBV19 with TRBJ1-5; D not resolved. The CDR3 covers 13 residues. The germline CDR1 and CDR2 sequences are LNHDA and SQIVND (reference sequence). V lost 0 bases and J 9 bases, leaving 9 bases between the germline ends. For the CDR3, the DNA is TGTGCCAGTAGTATAGATTCGCTGAGGCCCCAGCATTTT. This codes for CASSIDSLRPQHF.

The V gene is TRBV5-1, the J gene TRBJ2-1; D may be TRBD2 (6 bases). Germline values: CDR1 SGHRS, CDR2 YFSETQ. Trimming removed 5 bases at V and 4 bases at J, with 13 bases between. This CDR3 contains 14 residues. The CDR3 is CASSWRGAYNEQFF. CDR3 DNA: TGCGCCAGCAGTTGGCGGGGTGCTTACAATGAGCAGTTCTTC.

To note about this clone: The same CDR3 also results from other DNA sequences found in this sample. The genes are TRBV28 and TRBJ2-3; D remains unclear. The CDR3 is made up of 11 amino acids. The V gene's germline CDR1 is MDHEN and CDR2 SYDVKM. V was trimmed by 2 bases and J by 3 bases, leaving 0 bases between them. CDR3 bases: TGTGCCAGCAGTTTAACAGATACGCAGTATTTT. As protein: CASSLTDTQYF.

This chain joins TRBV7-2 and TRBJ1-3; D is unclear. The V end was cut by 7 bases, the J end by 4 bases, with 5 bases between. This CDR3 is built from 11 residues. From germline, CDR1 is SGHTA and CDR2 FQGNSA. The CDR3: CASTPGNTIYF. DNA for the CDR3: TGTGCCAGCACCCCCGGAAACACCATATATTTT.